The source of this T cell receptor (beta chain) is a study of T-cell reconstitution after alpha-beta-depleted transplantation in children. This sample's TCRbeta library carried unique molecular identifier barcodes. TCRdb fed the PCR reads into MiXCR, producing one record per CDR3 protein. This repertoire shows some 640,000 distinct CDR3 sequences, around a sixth found once; its top ten account for approximately 1%. The germline CDR1 and CDR2 sequences are SGHTA and FQGNSA. The CDR3 runs to 14 residues. V lost 4 bases to trimming and J lost 6 bases, with 13 bases between them. This chain joins TRBV7-2 and TRBJ2-1; D remains ambiguous. Here the sequenced sample was PBMCs from the stem cell graft donor, taken from the stem cell graft. The receptor's source is a human donor who donated a stem cell graft to a child with acute myeloid leukemia. CDR3 nucleotides: TGTGCCAGCAGCTCAGGCCTGGGTACCAATGAGCAGTTCTTC. Translation gives CASSSGLGTNEQFF. The full variable domain, with the rest looked up from reference TRBV7-2 and TRBJ2-1, is GAGVSQSPSNKVTEKGKDVELRCDPISGHTALYWYRQSLGQGLEFLIYFQGNSAPDKSGLPSDRFSAERTGGSVSTLTIQRTQQEDSAVYLCASSSGLGTNEQFFGPGTRLTVL.